This is a list of T cell receptor beta chains from one sample in a study of radiotherapy plus CTLA-4 blockade in lung cancer. The protocol was immunoSEQ multiplex PCR, while the TCRdb copy is restricted to in-frame clones and leaves out a portion. The sample contains tens of thousands of clones, more than 80% of which appear only once. The sequences come from peripheral blood, collected from a patient treated with radiotherapy plus ipilimumab. Every receptor here comes from a human donor with non-small cell lung cancer who had stable disease on radiotherapy plus ipilimumab. Each CDR3 is given with its conserved first and last residue. The order of the fields is J gene, V gene, D gene, CDR3 DNA, CDR3 protein. The D gene is left open where the match is weak.

j_gene: TRBJ1-1; v_gene: TRBV20-1; d_gene: NA; CDR3nt: TGCAGTGCTAGAGAACCCAACGAAGCTTTCTTT; CDR3aa: CSAREPNEAFF
j_gene: TRBJ1-1; v_gene: TRBV7-9; d_gene: NA; CDR3nt: TGTGCCAGCAGCCCTCAAGGAGCCAGGGTGAACACTGAAGCTTTCTTT; CDR3aa: CASSPQGARVNTEAFF
j_gene: TRBJ2-5; v_gene: TRBV6-5; d_gene: TRBD2; CDR3nt: TGTGCCAGCAAAGGACTAGCGGGCTGGGAGACCCAGTACTTC; CDR3aa: CASKGLAGWETQYF
j_gene: TRBJ2-3; v_gene: TRBV2; d_gene: NA; CDR3nt: TGTGCCAGCACTCGAGGGGAGACGACCCGCACAGATACGCAGTATTTT; CDR3aa: CASTRGETTRTDTQYF
j_gene: TRBJ2-1; v_gene: TRBV6-1; d_gene: NA; CDR3nt: TGTGCCAGCAGTGAATATCGCTCGGGACAGGGCTTAAGAGCGGGAGTCCGCGGGAATGAGCAGTTCTTC; CDR3aa: CASSEYRSGQGLRAGVRGNEQFF
j_gene: TRBJ1-5; v_gene: TRBV5-1; d_gene: TRBD1; CDR3nt: TGCGCCAGCAGTACGACAGGGGATCAGCCCCAGCATTTT; CDR3aa: CASSTTGDQPQHF
j_gene: TRBJ1-2; v_gene: TRBV30; d_gene: TRBD1; CDR3nt: TGTGCCTGGAGGGGGACAGGGCCCTATGGCTACACCTTC; CDR3aa: CAWRGTGPYGYTF
j_gene: TRBJ2-7; v_gene: TRBV28; d_gene: NA; CDR3nt: TGTGCCAGCAGTTTAGGATGGGTGGAGTACTTC; CDR3aa: CASSLGWVEYF
j_gene: TRBJ1-6; v_gene: TRBV5-4; d_gene: TRBD1; CDR3nt: TGTGCCACAAAGGGACAGGGAGTTATAGATTCACCCCTCCACTTT; CDR3aa: CATKGQGVIDSPLHF
j_gene: TRBJ2-5; v_gene: TRBV7-7; d_gene: TRBD2; CDR3nt: TGTGCTAGCAGTCCAGGGACTAACCCCAGTGAGACCCAGTACTTC; CDR3aa: CASSPGTNPSETQYF
j_gene: TRBJ1-2; v_gene: TRBV2; d_gene: TRBD1; CDR3nt: TGTGCCAGCAGTGAGGACAGGGGCTATGGCTACACCTTC; CDR3aa: CASSEDRGYGYTF
j_gene: TRBJ1-2; v_gene: TRBV6-1; d_gene: TRBD1; CDR3nt: TGTGCCAGCAGCCCAGGGGGCCAGGCGTATGGCTACACCTTC; CDR3aa: CASSPGGQAYGYTF
j_gene: TRBJ2-6; v_gene: TRBV6-4; d_gene: NA; CDR3nt: TGTGCCAGCAGCTCCGGGACCCTTGGGGGGGCCAACGTCCTGACTTTC; CDR3aa: CASSSGTLGGANVLTF
j_gene: TRBJ1-6; v_gene: TRBV4-1; d_gene: TRBD1; CDR3nt: TGCGCCAGCAGCCCGGAATCCCCAGGGGGTAATTCACCCCTCCACTTT; CDR3aa: CASSPESPGGNSPLHF
j_gene: TRBJ2-5; v_gene: TRBV27; d_gene: NA; CDR3nt: TGTGCCAGCAGTTTATCAGGACGACCACAAGAGACCCAGTACTTC; CDR3aa: CASSLSGRPQETQYF